The clone carrying this T cell receptor (beta chain) has ten or more counts. The sample holds other DNA sequences that translate to the same CDR3. This entry belongs to a study of blood T cell repertoires in COVID-19. Study-wide context: COVID-19 samples, acute and convalescent, were from the United States, Italy and Spain.

This CDR3 is built from 14 residues. Germline loops: CDR1 MNHEY, CDR2 SMNVEV (reference sequence). The germline V and J ends were trimmed by 2 bases and 2 bases, with 10 bases remaining between them. The method was immunoSEQ multiplex PCR; TCRdb's version includes in-frame clones alone and lacks a portion of them. The sample has some 270,000 clones, under 85% seen once. This clonotype originated in a human donor with COVID-19, enrolled during active disease. The donor label of this sample is uncertain. The material sequenced was peripheral blood. This rearrangement joins TRBV27 to TRBJ2-7, with D perhaps TRBD1 (6 bases). CDR3 amino acids: CASSLLDSPYEQYF. CDR3 DNA sequence: TGTGCCAGCAGTTTACTGGACAGTCCCTACGAGCAGTACTTC.